The 31 T cell receptor beta chains given below trace back to one sample, sequenced in a study of CD8+ T cells in alopecia areata. The sequencing template was cDNA reverse transcribed from extracted RNA. Repertoires were generated with immunoSEQ multiplex PCR, while TCRdb's copy carries only in-frame clones and drops some. The data hold roughly 150,000 clones, with 40% to 60% observed a single time. The specimen was CD8+ T cells sorted from blood, collected at week 0. Source of these receptors: a human donor with alopecia areata.

The rearrangement uses TRBV10-3 and TRBJ2-7; the D gene could be TRBD1 or TRBD2 (5 bases each). Germline V gene data show CDR1 as ENHRY and CDR2 as SYGVKD. This CDR3 is built from 14 residues. V was shortened by 6 bases and J by 7 bases, with 19 bases between the two germline ends. CDR3: CAIRDPGRAREQYF. CDR3 DNA sequence: TGTGCCATCAGAGATCCGGGACGGGCCCGGGAGCAGTACTTC.

The chain carries TRBV30 and TRBJ1-6; a possible D gene is TRBD1 (5 bases). V lost 3 bases and J 6 bases, leaving 12 bases between the germline ends. The CDR3 spans 14 residues. Germline CDR1 GTSNPN, CDR2 SVGIG (reference sequence). The CDR3 DNA sequence: TGTGCCTGGAGCCCCCCAGGGTTTAATTCACCCCTCCACTTT. Its translation is CAWSPPGFNSPLHF.

This clone has more than one count but fewer than ten. The chain recombines TRBV11-2 with TRBJ2-7, with D unclear. The germline gives CDR1 SGHAT, CDR2 FQNNGV. The CDR3 extends over 13 amino acids. Deletions cut 1 base from V and 2 bases from J, with 6 bases between. In DNA, the CDR3 is TGTGCCAGCAGCTTAGCGCCGACCTACGAGCAGTACTTC. Residues: CASSLAPTYEQYF.

This clone was counted a few times. The V call is TRBV11-2, the J call TRBJ2-5, with 8 nucleotides matching TRBD2. CDR1 and CDR2 from the germline V gene are SGHAT and FQNNGV. The CDR3 is made up of 17 amino acids. The J segment lost 1 base and the V segment lost 5 bases, leaving 12 bases of the junction unmatched. The CDR3 reads CASSPPYRGGLQETQYF. Here the CDR3 DNA reads TGTGCCAGCAGCCCACCGTACCGGGGGGGACTCCAAGAGACCCAGTACTTC.

The V call is TRBV4-3, the J call TRBJ1-2, with 11 bases matching TRBD1. The CDR3 consists of 17 residues. Germline CDR1 reads LGHNA; CDR2 reads YSLEER. The ends lost 0 bases at V and 7 bases at J; junction bases unmatched: 10. The DNA for the CDR3 is TGCGCCAGCAGCCAAGACGGAGCGGACAGGGGGCGACGTGGCTACACCTTC. Translated, it gives CASSQDGADRGRRGYTF.

The rearrangement links TRBV7-2 to TRBJ1-2; 8 bases match TRBD1. J lost 3 bases, V lost 6 bases, and 6 bases had no gene match. Germline assignment: CDR1 SGHTA and CDR2 FQGNSA. The CDR3 length is 14 residues. The CDR3, as DNA: TGTGCCAGCAGTCGGACAGGGAGCGACTATGGCTACACCTTC. Translation gives CASSRTGSDYGYTF.

The chain employs TRBV29-1 and TRBJ2-3; TRBD2 matches at 7 bases. Trimming at V came to 1 base and at J to 1 base, leaving 11 bases not matched to a gene. The CDR3 length is 17 residues. Germline V lookup: CDR1 SQVTM, CDR2 ANQGSEA. The CDR3 nucleotides read TGCAGCGTTGAAGGGCTAGCGGACCCCTCTGGCACAGATACGCAGTATTTT. Protein: CSVEGLADPSGTDTQYF.

The rearrangement joins TRBV30 to TRBJ1-2, with D unclear. CDR3 size: 12 residues. Trimming removed 1 base from V and 8 bases from J, with 11 bases in between. Germline CDR1 reads GTSNPN; CDR2 reads SVGIG (reference sequence). Here the CDR3 DNA reads TGTGCCTGGAGTGCGTCAGACACGGGCTACACCTTC. Translated: CAWSASDTGYTF.

This chain connects TRBV5-6 to TRBJ2-2; D remains ambiguous. V shed 1 base and J shed 7 bases, with 2 bases lying between them. The V gene's germline CDR1 is SGHDT and CDR2 YYEEEE. CDR3 length: 11 residues. The CDR3: CASSLSGELFF. Here the CDR3 DNA reads TGTGCCAGCAGCTTGAGCGGGGAGCTGTTTTTT.

A few counts support this clone. The rearrangement joins TRBV9 to TRBJ2-7, with D tentatively TRBD1 (5 bases). Trimming removed 3 bases from V and 6 bases from J, with 13 bases in between. The CDR3 extends over 13 amino acids. Germline-derived CDR1 and CDR2 are SGDLS and YYNGEE. The CDR3 reads CASSEGAKSEQYF. The CDR3, as DNA: TGTGCCAGCAGCGAAGGGGCGAAGTCCGAGCAGTACTTC.

This chain joins TRBV9 and TRBJ2-5; no firm D call. Trimming left V 0 bases short and J 1 base short, with 4 bases between. Germline V gene data show CDR1 as SGDLS and CDR2 as YYNGEE. This CDR3 region has 13 residues. DNA for the CDR3: TGTGCCAGCAGCGTAGACAGCCAAGAGACCCAGTACTTC. Encoded protein: CASSVDSQETQYF. Full variable domain (outside the CDR3, taken from reference TRBV9 and TRBJ2-5): DSGVTQTPKHLITATGQRVTLRCSPRSGDLSVYWYQQSLDQGLQFLIQYYNGEERAKGNILERFSAQQFPDLHSELNLSSLELGDSALYFCASSVDSQETQYFGPGTRLLVL.

The chain carries TRBV30 and TRBJ1-5; D remains unclear. This CDR3 is built from 14 residues. Trimming cost V 3 bases and J 0 bases, with 9 bases left between them. Germline V gene lookup returns CDR1 GTSNPN and CDR2 SVGIG (reference sequence). Here the CDR3 reads CAWSSGISNQPQHF. The CDR3 bases are TGTGCCTGGAGCTCGGGGATTAGCAATCAGCCCCAGCATTTT.

This clone turned up a few times. The chain is built from TRBV5-4 and TRBJ1-1, with 8 bases matching TRBD1. The CDR3 extends over 15 amino acids. The ends lost 2 bases at V and 2 bases at J; junction bases unmatched: 5. The germline V gene encodes CDR1 SGHNT and CDR2 YYREEE (reference sequence). CDR3 DNA sequence: TGTGCCAGCAGCTTTGTAGGGACAGGAAACACTGAAGCTTTCTTT. Amino acid sequence: CASSFVGTGNTEAFF.

This chain uses TRBV9 with TRBJ2-2, with TRBD2 as a possible D gene (5 bases). Trimming pared 3 bases from V and 2 bases from J, leaving 11 bases between. This CDR3 spans 15 amino acids. Germline CDR1 is SGDLS and CDR2 is YYNGEE. CDR3: CASSAPGTNTGELFF. CDR3 in DNA: TGTGCCAGCAGCGCTCCGGGAACCAACACCGGGGAGCTGTTTTTT.

The chain carries TRBV28 and TRBJ2-1, with a tentative D call TRBD2 (5 bases). CDR1 is MDHEN, CDR2 SYDVKM, per germline. The V and J ends lost 7 bases and 8 bases respectively, with 27 bases between them. This CDR3 region has 17 residues. As DNA, the CDR3 is TGTGCCAGCATCAGATCGAGCCACCAGAACCCCGGGGATGAGCAGTTCTTC. Translated: CASIRSSHQNPGDEQFF. The variable domain in full, with the rest retrieved from reference TRBV28 and TRBJ2-1, is DVKVTQSSRYLVKRTGEKVFLECVQDMDHENMFWYRQDPGLGLRLIYFSYDVKMKEKGDIPEGYSVSREKKERFSLILESASTNQTSMYLCASIRSSHQNPGDEQFFGPGTRLTVL.

V is TRBV13 and J is TRBJ2-7; 8 nucleotides line up with TRBD1. Looked up from germline, CDR1 is PRHDT and CDR2 is FYEKMQ (reference sequence). The CDR3 is 14 amino acids. The trim removed 1 base at V and 5 bases at J, leaving 4 bases unmatched. This chain's CDR3 is CASSLEDRANEQYF. The CDR3 bases are TGTGCCAGCAGCTTAGAGGACAGGGCCAACGAGCAGTACTTC.

V gene TRBV2 combines with J gene TRBJ1-1; D unclear. Per the germline V gene, CDR1 is SNHLY and CDR2 is FYNNEI. The CDR3 covers 13 residues. The V and J ends lost 5 bases and 2 bases respectively, with 9 bases between them. The CDR3 sequence is CASSLGPNTEAFF. CDR3 coding DNA: TGTGCCAGCAGTCTGGGCCCCAACACTGAAGCTTTCTTT.

The V call is TRBV27, the J call TRBJ2-7, with D maybe TRBD2 (6 bases). CDR3 length: 13 amino acids. CDR1 MNHEY and CDR2 SMNVEV come from the germline V gene (reference sequence). V was shortened by 8 bases and J by 4 bases, with 15 bases between the two germline ends. The CDR3 DNA is TGTGCCAGCGCGATAAGGAGGGAGTACGAGCAGTACTTC. As protein: CASAIRREYEQYF.

In this sample, this clone turned up a few times. The rearrangement joins TRBV13 to TRBJ1-6; D possibly corresponds to TRBD1 (6 bases). Germline V gives CDR1 PRHDT, CDR2 FYEKMQ (reference sequence). This CDR3 region has 14 residues. The V gene lost 3 bases and the J gene lost 7 bases, with 10 bases spanning the gap. As DNA, the CDR3 is TGTGCCAGCAGCTTTGGGGGCGCGAATTCACCCCTCCACTTT. It is translated as CASSFGGANSPLHF.

The rearrangement uses TRBV2 and TRBJ2-3; the match to TRBD1 covers 8 bases. Germline V lookup: CDR1 SNHLY, CDR2 FYNNEI. The CDR3 runs 14 residues. V shed 7 bases and J 2 bases; nucleotides not matched to a gene: 5. The chain's CDR3 is CASNQGAFTDTQYF. DNA of the CDR3: TGTGCCAGCAATCAGGGGGCTTTCACAGATACGCAGTATTTT.

This clone has only a few counts. The rearrangement links TRBV13 to TRBJ2-5; D is uncertain. V was pared by 5 bases and J by 2 bases, with 9 bases between. The germline V gene encodes CDR1 PRHDT and CDR2 FYEKMQ (reference sequence). This CDR3 contains 13 residues. The CDR3 loop reads CASSQEEQETQYF. CDR3 nucleotide sequence: TGTGCCAGCAGCCAAGAGGAACAAGAGACCCAGTACTTC.

This clone was detected only a few times. The chain joins TRBV29-1 to TRBJ2-4, with D hard to call. From germline, CDR1 is SQVTM and CDR2 ANQGSEA. This CDR3 contains 11 residues. V was cut by 5 bases and J by 9 bases, with 11 bases left in between. CDR3 protein: CSVHSYGIQYF. The CDR3 coding sequence is TGCAGCGTTCACTCGTATGGCATTCAGTACTTC.

The table lists this clone with a few counts. The chain couples TRBV25-1 to TRBJ2-7; D call uncertain. CDR3 length equals 11 residues. V was clipped by 1 base and J by 12 bases, with 10 bases between them. Germline assignment: CDR1 MGHDK and CDR2 SYGVNS. The CDR3 coding sequence is TGTGCCAGCAGTGAATCTTCCTGGGTGTACTTC. Its translation is CASSESSWVYF.

V and J are TRBV7-3 and TRBJ2-7, with a weak D call TRBD2 (5 bases). CDR3 length: 14 amino acids. V lost 5 bases and J lost 6, with 17 bases in between. The germline gives CDR1 SGHTA, CDR2 FQGTGA. The CDR3: CASSLSVGFAEQYF. The CDR3 DNA reads as TGTGCCAGCAGCCTTAGCGTTGGATTTGCCGAGCAGTACTTC.

V usage is TRBV5-1 and J usage is TRBJ2-7; D gene uncertain. Germline V gene data show CDR1 as SGHRS and CDR2 as YFSETQ. The V end lost 4 bases, the J end lost 0 bases, and 11 bases lay between the germline ends. The CDR3 consists of 14 residues. DNA for the CDR3: TGCGCCAGCAGCCCGGGCAGCAGCTCCTACGAGCAGTACTTC. Its translation: CASSPGSSSYEQYF.

CDR3 DNA sequence: TGTGCCACCAGCGGCAGACAGGGGCACGAGCAGTACTTC. It specifies CATSGRQGHEQYF. V usage is TRBV15 and J usage is TRBJ2-7; 8 nucleotides align to TRBD1. CDR3 length equals 13 residues. The germline V gene encodes CDR1 LNHNV and CDR2 YYDKDF (reference sequence). V lost 5 bases to trimming and J lost 5 bases; unmatched junction nucleotides: 5. Full variable domain (missing parts from reference TRBV15 and TRBJ2-7): DAMVIQNPRYQVTQFGKPVTLSCSQTLNHNVMYWYQQKSSQAPKLLFHYYDKDFNNEADTPDNFQSRRPNTSFCFLDIRSPGLGDTAMYLCATSGRQGHEQYFGPGTRLTVT.

The rearrangement uses TRBV7-8 and TRBJ1-6; 7 positions match TRBD1. This CDR3 is built from 15 residues. The germline gives CDR1 SGHVS, CDR2 FQNEAQ. With V trimmed by 1 base and J by 6 bases, 3 bases remained unmatched. CDR3 coding DNA: TGTGCCAGCAGCTTAGACACAGGGGTTAATTCACCCCTCCACTTT. It codes for CASSLDTGVNSPLHF.

This clone came up a few times. This rearrangement joins TRBV30 to TRBJ2-2; D not certain. Germline V gives CDR1 GTSNPN, CDR2 SVGIG (reference sequence). The V gene lost 0 bases and the J gene lost 6 bases, with 5 bases spanning the gap. The CDR3 runs to 12 residues. CDR3 DNA: TGTGCCTGGAGTGTAGCTCCCGGGGAGCTGTTTTTT. It encodes CAWSVAPGELFF.

The chain links TRBV9 to TRBJ1-2; the D gene is possibly TRBD1 (6 bases). This CDR3 is 11 amino acids long. Germline CDR1 is SGDLS and CDR2 is YYNGEE. Trimming removed 3 bases from V and 8 bases from J, with 8 bases in between. The CDR3 nucleotides read TGTGCCAGCAGCGAGGGGGTCGGCTACACCTTC. Residues: CASSEGVGYTF.

A remark on this clone: With only one base between it and a far larger clone, this is likely a read error. The chain combines TRBV13 with TRBJ2-2; D gene ambiguous. This CDR3 comprises 12 residues. Per germline, CDR1 PRHDT and CDR2 FYEKMQ (reference sequence). Trimming shortened V by 6 bases and J by 2 bases, and 4 bases separated the two germline ends. This CDR3 is CASRDNTGELFF. In nucleotides, the CDR3 is TGTGCCAGCAGGGACAACACCGGGGAGCTGTTTTTT.

The sample holds a few counts of this clone. The chain joins TRBV7-2 to TRBJ1-1; no clear D gene. V shed 2 bases and J shed 6 bases, with 7 bases lying between them. This CDR3 is 12 amino acids long. From germline, CDR1 is SGHTA and CDR2 FQGNSA. The CDR3 DNA sequence: TGTGCCAGCAGCTTATATGATGCTGAAGCTTTCTTT. This codes for CASSLYDAEAFF.